This T cell receptor beta chain was sequenced for a study of T cells in Graves' hyperthyroidism and ophthalmopathy. Turning to the study itself: The authors collected peripheral blood at initial diagnosis, before any treatment.

Amplified TCR beta CDR3 regions came from RNA transcripts. The TCR CDR3 was amplified in a first-round RT-PCR using the HTBI primer set. From the multiplex PCR reads, TCRdb called clonotypes with MiXCR, one entry per CDR3 protein. The data hold hundreds of thousands of distinct CDR3 sequences, with roughly 15% observed a single time. Stable hyperthyroidism: no ophthalmopathy progression over 18 months of follow-up. Germline V gene lookup returns CDR1 MNHEY and CDR2 SMNVEV (reference sequence). Trimming took off 0 bases at V and 6 bases at J, with 12 bases between the two ends. The CDR3 length is 14 residues.

The chain links TRBV27 to TRBJ2-7; D possibly corresponds to TRBD2 (6 bases). Material for sequencing was blood. The clonotype comes from a young woman with Graves' hyperthyroidism. CDR3 sequence reads: CASSLSAGTSEQYF. DNA of the CDR3: TGTGCCAGCAGTTTATCTGCGGGAACTAGCGAGCAGTACTTC.